This record looks at one T cell receptor beta chain sequence and its context. This sample stems from a study of blood T cell repertoires in COVID-19. Study context: Both acute and convalescent COVID-19 samples were obtained from the United States, Italy and Spain.

The study assigned cohorts using participant-reported clinical history. Assay: immunoSEQ multiplex PCR; the TCRdb copy retains only in-frame clones and omits some. The sample carries over 250,000 clones, about 89% recorded once. The sequence was obtained from a man in his forties who had recovered from COVID-19. Sample: PBMCs or T cells enriched from blood (not recorded which).

Here the CDR3 reads CASSPLSLASYEQYF. In nucleotides, the CDR3 is TGTGCCAGCAGCCCCCTAAGTCTCGCTTCCTACGAGCAGTACTTC. The chain links TRBV11-2 to TRBJ2-7, with D unresolved. Germline-derived CDR1 and CDR2 are SGHAT and FQNNGV. CDR3 length: 15 residues. V was clipped by 5 bases and J by 1 base, with 15 bases between them.